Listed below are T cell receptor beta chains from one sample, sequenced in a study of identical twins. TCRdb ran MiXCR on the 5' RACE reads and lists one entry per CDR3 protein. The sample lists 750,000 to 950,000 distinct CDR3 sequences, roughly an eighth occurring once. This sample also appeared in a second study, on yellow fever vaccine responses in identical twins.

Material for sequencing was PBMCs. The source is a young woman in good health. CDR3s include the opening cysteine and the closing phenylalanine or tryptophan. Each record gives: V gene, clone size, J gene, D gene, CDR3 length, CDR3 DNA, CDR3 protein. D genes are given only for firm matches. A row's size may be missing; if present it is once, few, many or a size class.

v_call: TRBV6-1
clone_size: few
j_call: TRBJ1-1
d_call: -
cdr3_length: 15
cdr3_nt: TGTGCCAGCAGTGCGAGCCTCGGGGTGAACACTGAAGCTTTCTTT
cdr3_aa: CASSASLGVNTEAFF

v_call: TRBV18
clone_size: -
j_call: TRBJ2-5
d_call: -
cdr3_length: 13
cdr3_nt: TGTGCCAGCTCACTCACGGTGCGGGAGACCCAGTACTTC
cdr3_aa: CASSLTVRETQYF

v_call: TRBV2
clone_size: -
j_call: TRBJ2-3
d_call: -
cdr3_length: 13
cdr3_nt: TGTGCCAGCAATACCAGGGTTTCGGATACGCAGTATTTT
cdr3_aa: CASNTRVSDTQYF

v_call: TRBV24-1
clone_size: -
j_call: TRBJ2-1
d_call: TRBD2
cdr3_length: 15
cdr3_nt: TGTGCCACCAGTCCCCGCCGGGACTACTACAATGAGCAGTTCTTC
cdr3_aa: CATSPRRDYYNEQFF

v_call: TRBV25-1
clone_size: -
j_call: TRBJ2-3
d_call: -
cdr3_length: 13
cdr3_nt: TGTGCCAGCAACCCTATGGGGGCAGATACGCAGTATTTT
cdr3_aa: CASNPMGADTQYF

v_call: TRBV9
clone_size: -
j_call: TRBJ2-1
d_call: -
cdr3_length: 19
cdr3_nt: TGTGCCAGCAGCCCCGCGAAGGGATTGTGGGGGACAAGGAGCAATGAGCAGTTCTTC
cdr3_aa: CASSPAKGLWGTRSNEQFF

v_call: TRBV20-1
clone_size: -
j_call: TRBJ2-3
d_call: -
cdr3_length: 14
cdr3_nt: TGCAGTGCCCGCCCAGGGTCTAGCACAGATACGCAGTATTTT
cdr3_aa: CSARPGSSTDTQYF

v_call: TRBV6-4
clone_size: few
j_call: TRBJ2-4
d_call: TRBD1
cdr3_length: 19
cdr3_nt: TGTGCCAGCAGTCCCCACACAGGGGAAGAGCTCTTAGCCAAAAACATTCAGTACTTC
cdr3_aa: CASSPHTGEELLAKNIQYF

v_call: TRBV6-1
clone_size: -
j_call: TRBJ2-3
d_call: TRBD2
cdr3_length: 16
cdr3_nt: TGTGCCAGCACTCGGCGGGGGGGGGGCCGAGTAGGTACGCAGTATTTT
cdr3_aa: CASTRRGGGRVGTQYF

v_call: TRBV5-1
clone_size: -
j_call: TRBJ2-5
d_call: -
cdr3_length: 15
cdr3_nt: TGCGCCAGCAGCTTAGGAACAGAGCTCCAAGAGACCCAGTACTTC
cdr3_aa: CASSLGTELQETQYF

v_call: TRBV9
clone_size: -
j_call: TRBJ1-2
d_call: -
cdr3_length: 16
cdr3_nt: TGTGCCAGCAGCGTAGGGGGCGCGGGGTATTCCGCTGGCTACACCTTC
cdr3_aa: CASSVGGAGYSAGYTF

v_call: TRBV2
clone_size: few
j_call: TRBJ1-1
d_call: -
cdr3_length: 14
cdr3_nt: TGTGCCAGCAGTGAACAGTCCATGAACACTGAAGCTTTCTTT
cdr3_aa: CASSEQSMNTEAFF

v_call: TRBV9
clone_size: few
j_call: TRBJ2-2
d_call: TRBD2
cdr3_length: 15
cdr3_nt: TGTGCCAGCAGCGCGACACTAGCGGGGACCGGGGAGCTGTTTTTT
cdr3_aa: CASSATLAGTGELFF

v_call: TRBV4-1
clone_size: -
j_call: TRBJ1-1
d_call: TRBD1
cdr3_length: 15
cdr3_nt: TGCGCCAGCAGCCCTGGGACAGTCCTGAACACTGAAGCTTTCTTT
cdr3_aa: CASSPGTVLNTEAFF

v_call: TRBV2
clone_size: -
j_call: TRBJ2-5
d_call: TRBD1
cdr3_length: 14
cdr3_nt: TGTGCCAGCAGTGGACCGGGACAGGGGAAGACCCAGTACTTC
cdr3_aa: CASSGPGQGKTQYF

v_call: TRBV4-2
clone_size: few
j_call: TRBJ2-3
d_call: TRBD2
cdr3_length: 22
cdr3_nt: TGTGCCAGCAGCCCTTGGGTTTCACTCGCGACTAGCGGGGGGCCTCGGGGAGATACGCAGTATTTT
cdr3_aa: CASSPWVSLATSGGPRGDTQYF

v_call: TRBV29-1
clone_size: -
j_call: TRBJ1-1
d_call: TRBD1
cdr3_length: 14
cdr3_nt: TGCAGCGTCGGACCGACAGGGAAAAGCGCTGAAGCTTTCTTT
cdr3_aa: CSVGPTGKSAEAFF

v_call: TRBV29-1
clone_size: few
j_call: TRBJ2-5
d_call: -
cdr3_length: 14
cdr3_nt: TGCAGCGTTGTCGCTATAGGTAGTCCAAAGACCCAGTACTTC
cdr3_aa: CSVVAIGSPKTQYF

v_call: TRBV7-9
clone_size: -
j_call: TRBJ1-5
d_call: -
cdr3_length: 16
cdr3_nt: TGTGCCAGCAGCTCTTCGGACACCCCCGGCAATCAGCCCCAGCATTTT
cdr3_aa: CASSSSDTPGNQPQHF

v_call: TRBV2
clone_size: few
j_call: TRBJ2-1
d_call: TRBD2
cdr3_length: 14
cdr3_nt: TGTGCCAGCCCGGGACTAGCGGGAGTGTATGAGCAGTTCTTC
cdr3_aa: CASPGLAGVYEQFF

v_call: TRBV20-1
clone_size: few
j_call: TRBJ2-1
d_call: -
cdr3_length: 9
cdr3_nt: TGCAGCGATAGGAATGAGCAGTTCTTC
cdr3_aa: CSDRNEQFF

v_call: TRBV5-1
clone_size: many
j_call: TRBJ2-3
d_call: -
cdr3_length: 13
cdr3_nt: TGCGCCAGCAGCCCCTTCCCCACAGATACGCAGTATTTT
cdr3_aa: CASSPFPTDTQYF

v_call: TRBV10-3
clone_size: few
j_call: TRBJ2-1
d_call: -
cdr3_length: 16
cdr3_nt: TGTGCCATCAGCGTAGGATCGGCGTCCTTAGGCAATGAGCAGTTCTTC
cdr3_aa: CAISVGSASLGNEQFF

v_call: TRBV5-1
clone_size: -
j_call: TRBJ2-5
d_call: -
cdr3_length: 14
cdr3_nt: TGCGCCAGCAGCTCCGGAAGGAACCAAGAGACCCAGTACTTC
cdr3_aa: CASSSGRNQETQYF

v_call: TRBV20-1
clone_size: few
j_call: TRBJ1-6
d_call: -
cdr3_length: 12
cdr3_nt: TGCAGTGCTAGAGATGGGGAATCGGGCCTCCACTTT
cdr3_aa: CSARDGESGLHF

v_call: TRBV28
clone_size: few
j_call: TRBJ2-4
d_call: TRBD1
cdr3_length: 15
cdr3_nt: TGTGCCAGCCTGGGGACAGGAGAAGCCAAAAACATTCAGTACTTC
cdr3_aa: CASLGTGEAKNIQYF

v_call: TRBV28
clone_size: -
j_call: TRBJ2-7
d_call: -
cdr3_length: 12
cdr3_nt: TGTGCCAGCAGCTCCGTCGAGTACGAGCAGTACTTC
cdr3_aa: CASSSVEYEQYF

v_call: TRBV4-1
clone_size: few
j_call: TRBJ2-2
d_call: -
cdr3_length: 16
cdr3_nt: TGCGCCAGCAGCCATGGCGGGGCAGGGTACACCGGGGAGCTGTTTTTT
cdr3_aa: CASSHGGAGYTGELFF

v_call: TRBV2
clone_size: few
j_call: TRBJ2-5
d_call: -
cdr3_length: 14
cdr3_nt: TGTGCCAGCGCAACGACAGGCCTCCAAGAGACCCAGTACTTC
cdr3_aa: CASATTGLQETQYF

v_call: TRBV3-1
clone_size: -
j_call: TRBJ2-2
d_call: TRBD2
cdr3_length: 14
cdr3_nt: TGTGCCACCCGTGGCGGGGGAAACACCGGGGAGCTGTTTTTT
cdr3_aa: CATRGGGNTGELFF

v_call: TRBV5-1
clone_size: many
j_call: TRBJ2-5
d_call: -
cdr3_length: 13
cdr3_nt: TGCGCCAGCAGCCGGACCCAACAAGAGACCCAGTACTTC
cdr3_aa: CASSRTQQETQYF

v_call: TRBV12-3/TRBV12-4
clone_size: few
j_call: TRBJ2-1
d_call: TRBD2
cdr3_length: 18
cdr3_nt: TGTGCCAGCAGGATGACTAGCGGGAGGTCGAGCTCCTACAATGAGCAGTTCTTC
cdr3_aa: CASRMTSGRSSSYNEQFF

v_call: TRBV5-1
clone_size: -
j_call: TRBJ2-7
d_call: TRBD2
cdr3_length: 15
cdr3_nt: TGCGCCAGCAGCTTGGCCCCTAGCGGGTCCTACGAGCAGTACTTC
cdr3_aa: CASSLAPSGSYEQYF

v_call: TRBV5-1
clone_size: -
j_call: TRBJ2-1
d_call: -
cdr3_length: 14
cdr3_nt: TGCGCCAGCAGACCCCTGACTGGTTACAATGAGCAGTTCTTC
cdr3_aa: CASRPLTGYNEQFF

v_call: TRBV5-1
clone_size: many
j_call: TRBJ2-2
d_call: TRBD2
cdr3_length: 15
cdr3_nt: TGCGCCAGCAGCTTCACTAGCGGGGGGACCGGGGAGCTGTTTTTT
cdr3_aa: CASSFTSGGTGELFF

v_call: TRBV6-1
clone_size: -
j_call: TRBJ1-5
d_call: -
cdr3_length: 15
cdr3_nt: TGTGCCAGCAGCCCCGACAGGCGCGGCAATCAGCCCCAGCATTTT
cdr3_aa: CASSPDRRGNQPQHF

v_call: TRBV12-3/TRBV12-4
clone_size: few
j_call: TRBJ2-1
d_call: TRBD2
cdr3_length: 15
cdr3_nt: TGTGCCAGCAGTAGGACTAGCGGGAGTTTCAATGAGCAGTTCTTC
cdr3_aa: CASSRTSGSFNEQFF

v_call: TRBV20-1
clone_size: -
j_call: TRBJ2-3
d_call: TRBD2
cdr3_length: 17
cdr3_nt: TGCAGTGTTCCGGGACTAGCGGGGGGGCGGAGCACAGATACGCAGTATTTT
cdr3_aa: CSVPGLAGGRSTDTQYF

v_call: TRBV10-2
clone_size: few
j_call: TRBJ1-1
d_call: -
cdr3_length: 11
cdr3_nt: TGCGCCAGCAGTAAAAACAAAGAAGCTTTCTTT
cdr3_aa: CASSKNKEAFF

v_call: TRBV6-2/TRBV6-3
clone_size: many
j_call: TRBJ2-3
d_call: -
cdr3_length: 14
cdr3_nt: TGTGCCAGCAGTGCCGGGACTGGGGCGGATACGCAGTATTTT
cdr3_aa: CASSAGTGADTQYF

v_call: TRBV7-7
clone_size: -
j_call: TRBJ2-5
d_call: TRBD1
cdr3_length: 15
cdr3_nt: TGTGCCAGCAGCCCTTCCGGGACAGCGCAAGAGACCCAGTACTTC
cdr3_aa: CASSPSGTAQETQYF

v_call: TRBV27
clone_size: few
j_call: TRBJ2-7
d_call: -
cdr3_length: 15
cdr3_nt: TGTGCCAGCAGCCCCGCCCGACAGGCCCCCTACGAGCAGTACTTC
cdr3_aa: CASSPARQAPYEQYF

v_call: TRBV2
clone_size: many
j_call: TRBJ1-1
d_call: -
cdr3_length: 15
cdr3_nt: TGTGCCAGCAGCCTACGCTTCAACAGGAACACTGAAGCTTTCTTT
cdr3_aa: CASSLRFNRNTEAFF

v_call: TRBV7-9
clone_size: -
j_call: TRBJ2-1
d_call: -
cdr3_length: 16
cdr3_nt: TGTGCCAGCAGCCCCCTAGGCACCGCCTCCTACAATGAGCAGTTCTTC
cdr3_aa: CASSPLGTASYNEQFF

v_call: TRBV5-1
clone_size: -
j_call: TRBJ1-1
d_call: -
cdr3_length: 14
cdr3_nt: TGCGCCAGCAGCACTTCTCCAATGAACACTGAAGCTTTCTTT
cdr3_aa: CASSTSPMNTEAFF

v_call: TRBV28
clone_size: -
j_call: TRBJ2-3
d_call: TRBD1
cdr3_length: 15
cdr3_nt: TGTGCCAGCAAGGGGGCCTTAGGGGTCACAGATACGCAGTATTTT
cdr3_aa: CASKGALGVTDTQYF

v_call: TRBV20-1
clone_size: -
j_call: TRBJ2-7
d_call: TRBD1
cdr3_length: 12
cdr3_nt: TGCAGTGCGACAGGGGGATCCTACGAGCAGTACTTC
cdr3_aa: CSATGGSYEQYF

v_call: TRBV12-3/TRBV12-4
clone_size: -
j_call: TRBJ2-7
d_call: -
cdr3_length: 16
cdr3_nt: TGTGCCAGCAGTTTATGGCCCCCCACCTCAAGATGGGAGCAGTACTTC
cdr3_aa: CASSLWPPTSRWEQYF

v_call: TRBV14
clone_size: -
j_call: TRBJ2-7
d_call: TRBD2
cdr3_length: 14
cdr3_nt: TGTGCCAGCAGCCATAGCGGGAGTAACAACGAGCAGTACTTC
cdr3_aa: CASSHSGSNNEQYF

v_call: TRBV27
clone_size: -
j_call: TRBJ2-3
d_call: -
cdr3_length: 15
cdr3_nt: TGTGCCAGCTCCCGGGGGCTCACTAGCACAGATACGCAGTATTTT
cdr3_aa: CASSRGLTSTDTQYF

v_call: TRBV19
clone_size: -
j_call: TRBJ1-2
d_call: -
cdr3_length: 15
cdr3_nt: TGTGCCAGTAGTACCCAAGGACAGTTTTATCATGGCTACACCTTC
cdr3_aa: CASSTQGQFYHGYTF